Shown below are 9 T cell receptor beta chains from a single sample sequenced in a study of vaccination effects on CD4 cells after COVID-19 (dated by TCRdb to 2021 to 2024). Their antigen targets remain unknown. In the ViraFEST assay, PBMC were stimulated with viral peptide pools, and antigen-specific CD4+ T cell clonotypes were then identified by expansion using TCR sequencing. After about 10 days of culture, CD4+ T cells were isolated with the EasySep CD4+ T cell isolation kit. Participants received two doses of either the BNT162b2 or the mRNA-1273 mRNA SARS-CoV-2 vaccine. Library preparation employed the immunoSEQ multiplex PCR assay. The clones in this table, taken by TCRdb from immuneACCESS, are in-frame only. Not every clone is retained; where verified, under half of the shortfall comes from an unresolved V gene, and the cause of the rest is unknown. The sample records fewer than 25,000 clones, 73% of which are singletons. About 8.3% of the sample is taken by the ten largest.

The source was CD4+ T cells from PBMCs cultured with SARS-CoV-2 spike peptides, collected after COVID-19 vaccination. The sample's cell subset or site, from its label and the paper: SARS-CoV-2 spike overlapping peptide pool stimulation. These receptors all stem from a human donor who received a COVID-19 vaccine.

The chain couples TRBV19 to TRBJ1-1; 11 positions agree with TRBD1. This CDR3 is 14 amino acids long. Trimming removed 8 bases from V and 5 bases from J; junction bases left unmatched: 7. Germline loops: CDR1 LNHDA, CDR2 SQIVND (reference sequence). The CDR3 region has the DNA TGTGCCAGTTTTATTGGGGACAGGGGGACTGAAGCTTTCTTT. Amino acids: CASFIGDRGTEAFF.

A few counts support this clone. The V gene is TRBV7-2, the J gene TRBJ2-7; TRBD1 matches 10 bases. The V segment lost 0 bases and the J segment 6 bases; nucleotides outside the gene matches: 5. The CDR3 consists of 15 residues. Germline lookup yields CDR1 SGHTA and CDR2 FQGNSA. CDR3 coding DNA: TGTGCCAGCAGCTTAGCGGGGACAGGGGTAAGCGAGCAGTACTTC. Translating it yields CASSLAGTGVSEQYF.

This chain links TRBV7-2 with TRBJ2-7; possibly TRBD2 for D (6 bases). The CDR3 has 19 residues. Per germline, CDR1 SGHTA and CDR2 FQGNSA. V was pared by 1 base and J by 2 bases, with 24 bases between. The DNA of the CDR3 is TGTGCCAGCAGCTTAGAGGTTAGCGTCCATACAGGAGGGGCCTACGAGCAGTACTTC. It specifies CASSLEVSVHTGGAYEQYF.

CDR3 sequence (DNA): TGTGCCAGTAGAGTCGGAGGGGACACTGAAGCTTTCTTT. Protein: CASRVGGDTEAFF. The rearrangement joins TRBV19 to TRBJ1-1; TRBD1 is a possible D gene (5 bases). The CDR3 is 13 amino acids. Germline V gives CDR1 LNHDA, CDR2 SQIVND (reference sequence). Trimming cost V 6 bases and J 3 bases, with 11 bases left between them.

The rearrangement links TRBV12-3 or TRBV12-4 to TRBJ1-2; weak D call: TRBD1 (5 bases). The ends were cut back, 6 bases at V and 2 bases at J, with 10 bases in the middle. This CDR3 region has 13 residues. The CDR3 DNA sequence: TGTGCCAGCAGCGTGGACACAAACTATGGCTACACCTTC. Translating it yields CASSVDTNYGYTF.

For the CDR3, the DNA is TGTGCCAGCAGTGACGCCGGGGGGGCCACAGATACGCAGTATTTT. It codes for CASSDAGGATDTQYF. J is TRBJ2-3 and V is TRBV6-4; 8 bases are a match to TRBD2. The germline gives CDR1 MRHNA, CDR2 SNTAGT. The CDR3 runs to 15 residues. The V segment lost 2 bases and the J segment 2 bases; nucleotides outside the gene matches: 3.

This chain connects TRBV2 to TRBJ2-3, with D unclear. The CDR3 is 14 amino acids. CDR1 is SNHLY and CDR2 is FYNNEI in the germline V gene. V was pared by 7 bases and J by 0 bases, with 11 bases between. For the CDR3, the DNA is TGTGCCAGCAAATTTGAAGGGAGCACAGATACGCAGTATTTT. This sequence encodes CASKFEGSTDTQYF.

This clone qualifies as large. The chain recombines TRBV10-2 with TRBJ2-7; perhaps D is TRBD1 or TRBD2 (6 bases each). Looked up from germline, CDR1 is WSHSY and CDR2 is SAAADI. The CDR3 consists of 13 residues. V was clipped by 8 bases and J by 3 bases, with 14 bases between them. The DNA of the CDR3 is TGCGCCAGCTGGGGGGCGAAGAACTACGAGCAGTACTTC. This translates into CASWGAKNYEQYF.

V usage is TRBV7-2 and J usage is TRBJ2-5, with TRBD2 matching 11 bases. Trimming took 6 bases from V and 4 from J; bases not matched to a gene: 10. This CDR3 spans 16 amino acids. Germline V gives CDR1 SGHTA, CDR2 FQGNSA. The CDR3 DNA follows: TGTGCCAGCAGGAGGAGGCCTAGCGGGGGGTTAGAGACCCAGTACTTC. Its translation: CASRRRPSGGLETQYF.